Presented here are 23 T cell receptor beta chains from one specimen sequenced in a study of T cell repertoires in cytomegalovirus infection (dated by TCRdb to between 2018 and 2021). This sample was sequenced with an Illumina HiSeq 1500. TCRdb itself trimmed the public reads at Q25 with fastp, ran MiXCR and retained productive beta chains. Every CDR3 protein is listed once, alongside the most common genes and DNA of its rows. The sample table lists about 150,000 distinct CDR3 sequences, roughly a quarter of them with a count of one. Together, the top ten hold approximately 11% of the sample. The source material was PBMCs. These receptors were obtained from a human donor in good health (CMV status not recorded). Some clones in this sample may be carry-over from other donors' samples.

This clonotype was picked up many times. The chain uses TRBV7-3 and TRBJ1-2; 8 bases line up with TRBD1. The germline V gene encodes CDR1 SGHTA and CDR2 FQGTGA. The CDR3 extends over 13 amino acids. V shed 4 bases and J 8 bases; nucleotides not matched to a gene: 6. The CDR3 is CASSSDRGGGYTF. The CDR3 region has the DNA TGTGCCAGCAGCTCAGACAGGGGAGGAGGCTACACCTTC.

The rearrangement links TRBV28 to TRBJ2-7; no clear D. The germline gives CDR1 MDHEN, CDR2 SYDVKM. The CDR3 is made up of 14 amino acids. Trimming took off 1 base at V and 0 bases at J, with 7 bases between the two ends. The CDR3 reads CASSLYWSSYEQYF. The DNA for the CDR3 is TGTGCCAGCAGTTTATATTGGAGCTCCTACGAGCAGTACTTC.

This clonotype was seen only a few times. This rearrangement joins TRBV29-1 to TRBJ1-2; 9 bases are shared with TRBD1. In germline, CDR1 is SQVTM, CDR2 ANQGSEA. The junction had 8 bases not matched to a gene; V was cut back by 7 bases and J by 2 bases. This CDR3 comprises 14 residues. CDR3 nucleotides: TGCAGCGCCGGAGGACAGGGGCCGAACTATGGCTACACCTTC. Its translation: CSAGGQGPNYGYTF.

The chain recombines TRBV19 with TRBJ2-3; D call uncertain. CDR3 length: 13 amino acids. Trimming left V 3 bases short and J 6 bases short, with 10 bases between. The V gene's germline CDR1 is LNHDA and CDR2 SQIVND (reference sequence). CDR3 in DNA: TGTGCCAGTAGTATTGGGATGGGGGATACGCAGTATTTT. It encodes CASSIGMGDTQYF.

This clonotype was found a few times. The chain carries TRBV7-9 and TRBJ2-3; TRBD1 matches 8 bases. The CDR3 spans 15 residues. V lost 5 bases and J lost 2; bases outside the gene matches: 6. The germline V gene encodes CDR1 SEHNR and CDR2 FQNEAQ (reference sequence). CDR3 DNA sequence: TGTGCCAGCAGCCGACAGGGGACCCACACAGATACGCAGTATTTT. The encoded protein is CASSRQGTHTDTQYF. Full variable domain (rest looked up from reference TRBV7-9 and TRBJ2-3): DTGVSQNPRHKITKRGQNVTFRCDPISEHNRLYWYRQTLGQGPEFLTYFQNEAQLEKSRLLSDRFSAERPKGSFSTLEIQRTEQGDSAMYLCASSRQGTHTDTQYFGPGTRLTVL.

This chain joins TRBV7-6 and TRBJ2-7, with 14 bases fitting TRBD2. This CDR3 has 16 amino acids. Germline V gene lookup returns CDR1 SGHVS and CDR2 FNYEAQ. V lost 4 bases and J lost 2; bases outside the gene matches: 4. In nucleotides, the CDR3 is TGTGCCAGCAGCTCGTTGGGACTAGCGGGAGCCTACGAGCAGTACTTC. Protein product: CASSSLGLAGAYEQYF.

There are a few counts of this clonotype. This sequence may be a read error, since a much larger clone differs from it by one base. This chain connects TRBV7-6 to TRBJ2-5, with TRBD2 matching 7 bases. The J segment lost 1 base and the V segment lost 2 bases, leaving 10 bases of the junction unmatched. The length of the CDR3 is 17 residues. In germline, CDR1 is SGHVS, CDR2 FNYEAQ. CDR3 nucleotide sequence: TGTGCCAGCAGCTTACAACCCGGGTCTAGCGGCCAAGAGACCCAGTACTTC. Its protein is CASSLQPGSSGQETQYF.

This clonotype was seen more than once but under ten times. The chain links TRBV28 to TRBJ2-1; D gene ambiguous. The V gene's germline CDR1 is MDHEN and CDR2 SYDVKM. The CDR3 sequence is 13 residues long. Trimming cost V 3 bases and J 5 bases, with 8 bases left between them. CDR3 amino acids: CASSLVSDNEQFF. CDR3 DNA sequence: TGTGCCAGCAGTTTGGTCAGCGACAATGAGCAGTTCTTC.

This clonotype was seen at least ten times. This chain's CDR3 is CASSLGRDGLSEKLFF. The CDR3 region has the DNA TGTGCCAGCAGTTTAGGGCGGGACGGCCTTAGTGAAAAACTGTTTTTT. The V call is TRBV12-3 or TRBV12-4, the J call TRBJ1-4, with a weak D call TRBD1 (5 bases). CDR3 length equals 16 residues. The V gene lost 1 base and the J gene lost 7 bases, with 16 bases spanning the gap.

Concerning this clonotype: With a much larger clone just one base away, this may be a read error. The chain employs TRBV7-2 and TRBJ1-1; tentatively, D is TRBD1 (5 bases). The germline gives CDR1 SGHTA, CDR2 FQGNSA. The CDR3 has 13 amino acids. Trimming pared 5 bases from V and 11 bases from J, leaving 18 bases between. The CDR3 loop reads CASSPGPFLDAFF. CDR3 in DNA: TGTGCCAGCAGCCCGGGACCTTTCCTCGATGCTTTCTTT.

The table lists this clonotype with a few counts. The rearrangement uses TRBV18 and TRBJ2-1; 14 bases align to TRBD2. This CDR3 has 16 residues. Trimming at V came to 5 bases and at J to 9 bases, leaving 9 bases not matched to a gene. The germline V gene encodes CDR1 KGHSH and CDR2 LQKENI. The CDR3 coding sequence is TGTGCCAGCTCAACGGGACTAGCGGGAGAAAAGAGTGAGCAGTTCTTC. Its protein product is CASSTGLAGEKSEQFF.

The rearrangement uses TRBV29-1 and TRBJ2-7; D gene uncertain. The CDR3 totals 13 residues. CDR1 is SQVTM and CDR2 is ANQGSEA in the germline V gene. The V end was cut by 7 bases, the J end by 1 base, with 14 bases between. As DNA, the CDR3 is TGCAGCGCCGGCCAGACCCCGTCCTACGAGCAGTACTTC. It is translated as CSAGQTPSYEQYF.

This chain links TRBV20-1 with TRBJ2-5; a weak D match, TRBD2 (5 bases). Germline V gene data show CDR1 as DFQATT and CDR2 as SNEGSKA (reference sequence). Trimming shortened V by 1 base and J by 3 bases, and 15 bases separated the two germline ends. There are 15 residues in the CDR3. The CDR3: CSARGARGLEETQYF. The CDR3 DNA follows: TGCAGTGCTAGAGGGGCCCGAGGGCTAGAAGAGACCCAGTACTTC.

CDR3 nucleotides: TGTGCCACCAGCAGAGAGGTCGCTGGGGCCAACGTCCTGACTTTC. Its translation is CATSREVAGANVLTF. This chain connects TRBV15 to TRBJ2-6; D is unresolved. Looked up from germline, CDR1 is LNHNV and CDR2 is YYDKDF (reference sequence). Between the trimmed V and J ends, which lost 0 bases and 2 bases, there was a span of 5 bases. The CDR3 totals 15 residues.

In the case of this clonotype: One junction end disagrees with the germline gene, perhaps due to a read error. V and J are TRBV20-1 and TRBJ2-7; 14 bases agree with TRBD2. Per germline, CDR1 DFQATT and CDR2 SNEGSKA (reference sequence). This CDR3 has 15 residues. CDR3 sequence reads: CSASGTSGSIYEQHF. CDR3 bases: TGCAGTGCTTCCGGGACTAGCGGGAGTATCTACGAGCAGCACTTC.

Details on this clonotype: Just one base apart from a much larger clone, this may be a read error. This chain joins TRBV12-5 and TRBJ2-3, with 10 positions matching TRBD2. The CDR3 spans 19 residues. Germline V CDR1 and CDR2: LGHNT, FRNRAP. The trim removed 0 bases at V and 2 bases at J, leaving 11 bases unmatched. DNA of the CDR3: TGTGCTAGTGGTTTGGTACTGGGACTAGCGAGTAGCAACACAGATACGCAGTATTTT. It translates to CASGLVLGLASSNTDTQYF.

The V and J genes are TRBV28 and TRBJ2-7; 9 bases are a match to TRBD2. The CDR3 is 14 residues long. Germline V gene sequence: CDR1 MDHEN, CDR2 SYDVKM. V shed 9 bases and J 3 bases; nucleotides not matched to a gene: 9. CDR3 protein: CASSRASGIYEQYF. The DNA of the CDR3 is TGTGCCAGTAGCAGGGCTAGCGGGATCTACGAGCAGTACTTC.

The V call is TRBV4-3, the J call TRBJ2-2; D unclear. The V and J ends lost 6 bases and 2 bases respectively, with 7 bases between them. Looked up from germline, CDR1 is LGHNA and CDR2 is YSLEER. The CDR3 is made up of 13 amino acids. The CDR3 reads CASRLDNTGELFF. CDR3 DNA: TGCGCCAGCAGGCTAGATAACACCGGGGAGCTGTTTTTT.

This clonotype showed up just a few times. The chain uses TRBV5-1 and TRBJ2-5; no definite D call. This CDR3 is 15 amino acids long. CDR1 and CDR2 from the germline V gene are SGHRS and YFSETQ. V was pared by 0 bases and J by 2 bases, with 11 bases between. The CDR3 DNA reads TGCGCCAGCAGCTTGGAGGCAGGATGGCAAGAGACCCAGTACTTC. Encoded protein: CASSLEAGWQETQYF.

This clonotype was counted a few times. The chain combines TRBV27 with TRBJ1-6; TRBD1 might be the D (6 bases). CDR1 MNHEY and CDR2 SMNVEV come from the germline V gene (reference sequence). V was pared by 5 bases and J by 5 bases, with 10 bases between. The CDR3 consists of 14 residues. CDR3 sequence (DNA): TGTGCCAGCAGTCGGACAGCCGATAATTCACCCCTCCACTTT. It translates to CASSRTADNSPLHF.

The V gene is TRBV6-2 or TRBV6-3, the J gene TRBJ1-4; TRBD1 matches 8 bases. Germline V gives CDR1 MNHEY, CDR2 SVGEGT. This CDR3 is 15 amino acids long. Unmatched junction bases numbered 10, after V lost 6 bases and J lost 7 bases. CDR3 sequence reads: CASSWAGTGGEKLFF. The CDR3 DNA is TGTGCCAGCAGCTGGGCCGGGACAGGTGGTGAAAAACTGTTTTTT.

V gene TRBV20-1 combines with J gene TRBJ2-7; 8 bases align to TRBD1. Germline CDR1 and CDR2: DFQATT and SNEGSKA (reference sequence). This CDR3 has 18 amino acids. J was trimmed by 4 bases and V by 3 bases; bases with no gene match: 20. The CDR3 loop reads CSASTNRPVSGGRYEQYF. The CDR3 coding sequence is TGCAGTGCTAGTACCAACAGACCGGTATCAGGGGGCAGGTACGAGCAGTACTTC.

This clonotype was detected a few times. The rearrangement joins TRBV12-3 or TRBV12-4 to TRBJ2-7; 7 nucleotides line up with TRBD1. Trimming at V came to 6 bases and at J to 6 bases, leaving 5 bases not matched to a gene. This CDR3 spans 12 amino acids. Here the CDR3 reads CASRRTGGEQYF. The CDR3 nucleotides read TGTGCCAGCAGACGGACAGGCGGCGAGCAGTACTTC.